This passage covers 10 T cell receptor beta chains from one sample sequenced in a study of T-cell memory formation after mild COVID-19. MiXCR, applied by TCRdb to the 5' RACE reads, yields one record per CDR3 protein. The sample contains fewer than 650,000 distinct CDR3 sequences, roughly a fifth of which appear only once. The sample consisted of PBMCs or a T cell subset sorted from them (not recorded which). The receptors here all came from an adult woman who had mild COVID-19 (a few samples of this study predate the infection). Cell type and time point are not known.

The J gene is TRBJ1-1, the V gene TRBV9; unclear D gene. This CDR3 spans 13 amino acids. Germline lookup yields CDR1 SGDLS and CDR2 YYNGEE. Trimming cost V 0 bases and J 1 base, with 4 bases left between them. CDR3: CASSVDRNTEAFF. The CDR3, as DNA: TGTGCCAGCAGCGTAGATAGGAACACTGAAGCTTTCTTT.

Comment on this clonotype: Without the conserved terminal phenylalanine or tryptophan, this CDR3 likely stems from a read error. The chain recombines TRBV6-1 with TRBJ2-7, with 8 nucleotides matching TRBD1. The V gene's germline CDR1 is MNHNS and CDR2 SASEGT. This CDR3 comprises 13 residues. The trim removed 6 bases at V and 0 bases at J, leaving 1 base unmatched. CDR3 nucleotides: TGTGCCAGCAGGACAGGGGTCTCCTACGAGCAGTACCTC. Its protein product is CASRTGVSYEQYL.

V is TRBV4-3 and J is TRBJ1-4; D gene unclear. From germline, CDR1 is LGHNA and CDR2 YSLEER. The CDR3 length is 15 residues. Trimming cost V 0 bases and J 5 bases, with 10 bases left between them. CDR3 sequence reads: CASSQDHVGNEKLFF. CDR3 bases: TGCGCCAGCAGCCAAGACCATGTGGGAAATGAAAAACTGTTTTTT.

This clonotype has more than one count but fewer than ten. The V gene is TRBV29-1, the J gene TRBJ2-7, with TRBD1 matching over 8 bases. The CDR3 covers 14 residues. Per the germline V gene, CDR1 is SQVTM and CDR2 is ANQGSEA. Trimming took 7 bases from V and 5 from J; bases not matched to a gene: 13. CDR3 in amino acids: CSARQGPLEDEQYF. Written as DNA, the CDR3 is TGCAGCGCACGACAGGGGCCCCTCGAGGACGAGCAGTACTTC.

In this sample, this clonotype turned up a few times. The chain links TRBV12-3 or TRBV12-4 to TRBJ2-5, with a weak D call TRBD2 (5 bases). V dropped 2 bases and J dropped 4 bases, with 11 bases sitting between them. CDR3 length: 14 residues. The CDR3 loop is CASSLPGYSETQYF. Here the CDR3 DNA reads TGTGCCAGCAGTTTACCGGGGTATTCAGAGACCCAGTACTTC.

This clonotype was counted a few times. At one of its ends the junction is not consistent with the germline gene, which may arise from a read error. This chain connects TRBV7-7 to TRBJ2-7; maybe TRBD1 (5 bases). CDR1 SSHAT and CDR2 FNYEAQ come from the germline V gene (reference sequence). The CDR3 contains 15 residues. The CDR3: CASSLYPDSSYEQYF. DNA of the CDR3: TGTGCTAGCAGCTTATACCCCGACAGCTCCTACGAGCAGTACTTC.

The chain has TRBV11-2 and TRBJ2-1; TRBD2 is a possible D gene (6 bases). Trimming removed 1 base from V and 9 bases from J, with 10 bases in between. The germline CDR1 and CDR2 sequences are SGHAT and FQNNGV. The CDR3 contains 13 residues. CDR3 sequence reads: CASSLGGRSEQFF. CDR3 nucleotides: TGTGCCAGCAGCTTAGGTGGGAGGAGTGAGCAGTTCTTC.

The sample holds many counts of this clonotype. The chain combines TRBV12-3 or TRBV12-4 with TRBJ1-2; no reliable D call. This CDR3 has 16 residues. The ends were cut back, 3 bases at V and 6 bases at J, with 20 bases in the middle. The CDR3 loop reads CASSFTLGLGQNGYTF. The DNA for the CDR3 is TGTGCCAGCAGTTTCACCCTGGGCCTTGGCCAGAATGGCTACACCTTC.

The chain uses TRBV19 and TRBJ1-5; D is perhaps TRBD1 (6 bases). The length of the CDR3 is 18 residues. V lost 3 bases to trimming and J lost 2 bases, with 20 bases between them. Germline-derived CDR1 and CDR2 are LNHDA and SQIVND (reference sequence). The CDR3 sequence is CASSIGLVRGVGNQPQHF. The CDR3 region has the DNA TGTGCCAGTAGTATCGGTTTGGTCAGGGGTGTAGGCAATCAGCCCCAGCATTTT.

The chain recombines TRBV6-5 with TRBJ1-1; maybe TRBD1 (5 bases). V was shortened by 0 bases and J by 6 bases, with 17 bases between the two germline ends. This CDR3 region has 16 residues. Germline CDR1 is MNHEY and CDR2 is SVGAGI. Here the CDR3 DNA reads TGTGCCAGCAGTTACTCCCTGATCGGGGGGTGGGCTGAAGCTTTCTTT. Encoded protein: CASSYSLIGGWAEAFF.